The 12 T cell receptor beta chains listed next were all sequenced from one sample in a study of graft-versus-host responses after intestinal transplantation. Here immunoSEQ multiplex PCR was the method, and the copy in TCRdb shows in-frame clones only, minus some. This sample carries 100,000 or so clones, 85% to 95% of them seen once, and the ten largest clones take 1.5% to 2.5%. For these TCRs, the target antigens are not known. The sample here was unstimulated CD8+ T cells sorted from spleen or lymph node cells, taken before intestinal transplant. All receptors derive from a human donor who received an intestinal transplant.

The V gene is TRBV19, the J gene TRBJ2-3, with 9 bases matching TRBD1. V shed 6 bases and J 2 bases; nucleotides not matched to a gene: 6. CDR3 length equals 15 residues. Germline V gene sequence: CDR1 LNHDA, CDR2 SQIVND (reference sequence). CDR3 coding DNA: TGTGCCAGTAGCATACGGGACAGGGACACAGATACGCAGTATTTT. As protein: CASSIRDRDTDTQYF.

The CDR3 DNA follows: TGTGCCAGCAGTTCCTCAGGGGCGGAAGAGCAGTATTTT. It is translated as CASSSSGAEEQYF. The chain recombines TRBV11-3 with TRBJ2-3; D perhaps matches TRBD1 (6 bases). There are 13 residues in the CDR3. Germline CDR1 reads SGHNT; CDR2 reads YENEEA. V was trimmed by 6 bases and J by 11 bases, leaving 18 bases between them.

The DNA of the CDR3 is TGTGCCAGCAGCTTGGGAGGGGGTGGCGAGCAGTACTTC. The encoded protein is CASSLGGGGEQYF. The rearrangement uses TRBV7-9 and TRBJ2-7; D may be TRBD2 (7 bases). V was clipped by 3 bases and J by 6 bases, with 12 bases between them. This CDR3 has 13 amino acids. Germline CDR1 is SEHNR and CDR2 is FQNEAQ (reference sequence). The full variable domain, with the rest looked up from reference TRBV7-9 and TRBJ2-7, is DTGVSQNPRHKITKRGQNVTFRCDPISEHNRLYWYRQTLGQGPEFLTYFQNEAQLEKSRLLSDRFSAERPKGSFSTLEIQRTEQGDSAMYLCASSLGGGGEQYFGPGTRLTVT.

The chain combines TRBV7-8 with TRBJ1-2; D gene ambiguous. This CDR3 has 14 residues. Trimming left V 1 base short and J 8 bases short, with 14 bases between. Germline V gives CDR1 SGHVS, CDR2 FQNEAQ. CDR3 residues: CASSLGLTEGGYTF. The CDR3 DNA follows: TGTGCCAGCAGCTTAGGATTGACCGAGGGCGGCTACACCTTC.

V usage is TRBV5-5 and J usage is TRBJ1-6; 9 nucleotides line up with TRBD1. In germline, CDR1 is SGHKS, CDR2 YYEKEE (reference sequence). This CDR3 is 16 amino acids long. With V trimmed by 4 bases and J by 6 bases, 8 bases remained unmatched. CDR3 amino acids: CASSHPGGQGNSPLHF. DNA of the CDR3: TGTGCCAGCAGCCACCCCGGGGGACAGGGTAATTCACCCCTCCACTTT. Full variable domain (remainder filled in from reference TRBV5-5 and TRBJ1-6): DAGVTQSPTHLIKTRGQQVTLRCSPISGHKSVSWYQQVLGQGPQFIFQYYEKEERGRGNFPDRFSARQFPNYSSELNVNALLLGDSALYLCASSHPGGQGNSPLHFGNGTRLTVT.

CDR3 nucleotides: TGTGCCAGCAGCGATTGGACAGGGCTACCCTACGAGCAGTACTTC. It translates to CASSDWTGLPYEQYF. The J gene is TRBJ2-7, the V gene TRBV5-5; 8 positions agree with TRBD1. The CDR3 contains 15 residues. CDR1 and CDR2 from the germline V gene are SGHKS and YYEKEE (reference sequence). Unmatched junction bases numbered 8, after V lost 4 bases and J lost 2 bases.

The chain combines TRBV14 with TRBJ2-7, with 7 bases fitting TRBD2. Per the germline V gene, CDR1 is SGHDN and CDR2 is FVKESK. This CDR3 has 14 amino acids. V gave up 1 base and J gave up 4 bases; unmatched junction bases: 4. The CDR3 here is CASSQALAQYEQYF. In DNA form, the CDR3 reads TGTGCCAGCAGCCAAGCACTAGCGCAGTACGAGCAGTACTTC. The whole variable domain, remainder taken from reference TRBV14 and TRBJ2-7, is EAGVTQFPSHSVIEKGQTVTLRCDPISGHDNLYWYRRVMGKEIKFLLHFVKESKQDESGMPNNRFLAERTGGTYSTLKVQPAELEDSGVYFCASSQALAQYEQYFGPGTRLTVT.

V usage is TRBV13 and J usage is TRBJ1-1, with TRBD1 identical over 7 bases. The CDR3 has 15 residues. Unmatched junction bases numbered 8, after V lost 5 bases and J lost 2 bases. Germline CDR1 PRHDT, CDR2 FYEKMQ (reference sequence). CDR3 loop: CASSTRDRQNTEAFF. The CDR3 nucleotides are TGTGCCAGCAGCACCCGGGACAGACAAAACACTGAAGCTTTCTTT.

The genes are TRBV27 and TRBJ2-7, with D perhaps matching TRBD2 (5 bases). CDR1 MNHEY and CDR2 SMNVEV come from the germline V gene (reference sequence). The germline V and J ends were trimmed by 6 bases and 5 bases, with 14 bases remaining between them. The CDR3 has 13 amino acids. CDR3: CASRVSVGNEQYF. As DNA, the CDR3 is TGTGCCAGCAGAGTTAGCGTAGGGAACGAGCAGTACTTC.

The rearrangement uses TRBV11-2 and TRBJ2-2; maybe TRBD1 (5 bases). Trimming left V 4 bases short and J 1 base short, with 13 bases between. The germline CDR1 and CDR2 sequences are SGHAT and FQNNGV. The CDR3 totals 16 residues. The CDR3 loop reads CASSSLHRRNTGELFF. CDR3 sequence (DNA): TGTGCCAGCAGCTCCCTCCACAGGAGGAACACCGGGGAGCTGTTTTTT.

The gene calls are TRBV29-1 and TRBJ2-3, with a weak D call TRBD2 (7 bases). The V and J ends lost 7 bases and 2 bases respectively, with 13 bases between them. CDR3 length: 13 residues. Per germline, CDR1 SQVTM and CDR2 ANQGSEA. The CDR3: CSGGGPATDTQYF. CDR3 nucleotides: TGCAGCGGGGGGGGGCCAGCCACAGATACGCAGTATTTT.

The rearrangement joins TRBV7-8 to TRBJ1-6; tentatively, D is TRBD1 (5 bases). The length of the CDR3 is 18 residues. Between the trimmed V and J ends, which lost 4 bases and 0 bases, there was a span of 16 bases. Germline V gene data show CDR1 as SGHVS and CDR2 as FQNEAQ. CDR3 residues: CASSSPRQTGSYNSPLHF. CDR3 DNA sequence: TGTGCCAGCAGCTCCCCCCGACAGACGGGCTCCTATAATTCACCCCTCCACTTT.